These 17 T cell receptor beta chains were all obtained from the same sample, sequenced in a study of beta chain features in type 1 diabetes. Study results and caveats: When Type 1 diabetes patients were examined, their TCRB CDR3s proved moderately but significantly shorter in all four CD4+ subsets.

Reverse transcription of all isolated RNA meant that expressed TCRB transcripts were sequenced. Measured with immunoSEQ multiplex PCR; TCRdb has only the in-frame clones, and not every one. The sample shows roughly 240,000 clones, around 25% of them seen only once. The antigens of these receptors remain unknown. The sequenced sample was naive CD4+ T cells from blood. Receptors were obtained from a woman aged 25 to 39 with type 1 diabetes.

The V and J genes are TRBV14 and TRBJ2-2; 8 bases are a match to TRBD2. V was clipped by 7 bases and J by 4 bases; unmatched bases: 5. In germline, CDR1 is SGHDN, CDR2 FVKESK. The CDR3 extends over 14 amino acids. CDR3 sequence: CASKPAGGTGELFF. CDR3 sequence (DNA): TGTGCCAGCAAGCCCGCGGGGGGCACCGGGGAGCTGTTTTTT.

This clone was detected only a few times. The chain uses TRBV5-1 and TRBJ2-1, with 11 bases identical to TRBD2. Trimming removed 4 bases from V and 8 bases from J; junction bases left unmatched: 8. The CDR3 is 15 residues long. Germline lookup yields CDR1 SGHRS and CDR2 YFSETQ. In DNA form, the CDR3 reads TGCGCCAGCAGCCCCGGGACTAGCGGTTCCGATGAGCAGTTCTTC. Protein product: CASSPGTSGSDEQFF.

V and J are TRBV19 and TRBJ2-7; 10 bases are a match to TRBD2. This CDR3 is built from 18 residues. With V trimmed by 0 bases and J by 2 bases, 10 bases remained unmatched. Per germline, CDR1 LNHDA and CDR2 SQIVND (reference sequence). The CDR3 reads CASSIDAPGLADTYEQYF. The CDR3 region has the DNA TGTGCCAGTAGTATAGATGCCCCCGGACTAGCGGATACCTACGAGCAGTACTTC.

The gene calls are TRBV11-2 and TRBJ2-1, with a possible D match to TRBD1 (6 bases). From germline, CDR1 is SGHAT and CDR2 FQNNGV. Trimming stripped 0 bases from V and 7 bases from J, with 13 bases between. This CDR3 contains 15 residues. CDR3 loop: CASSLDRQGINEQFF. The CDR3 DNA reads TGTGCCAGCAGCTTAGATCGGCAGGGGATTAATGAGCAGTTCTTC.

The genes are TRBV30 and TRBJ1-5; perhaps TRBD1 as D (5 bases). From germline, CDR1 is GTSNPN and CDR2 SVGIG (reference sequence). V lost 4 bases, J lost 3 bases, and 13 bases lay in between. The CDR3 spans 14 residues. CDR3 sequence: CAWTDGGTNQPQHF. CDR3 DNA sequence: TGTGCCTGGACCGACGGCGGGACCAATCAGCCCCAGCATTTT.

This clone has more than one count but fewer than ten. The chain uses TRBV6-1 and TRBJ1-2; perhaps TRBD1 as D (5 bases). Germline CDR1 is MNHNS and CDR2 is SASEGT. This CDR3 has 14 residues. Trimming removed 0 bases at V and 8 bases at J, with 13 bases between. The CDR3 DNA reads as TGTGCCAGCAGTGAAGCTCAGGGCAGTACGGGCTACACCTTC. This gives the protein CASSEAQGSTGYTF.

This clone was recorded a few times. This chain uses TRBV29-1 with TRBJ1-4; possibly TRBD1 for D (6 bases). There are 12 residues in the CDR3. V was shortened by 4 bases and J by 8 bases, with 11 bases between the two germline ends. CDR1 SQVTM and CDR2 ANQGSEA come from the germline V gene. CDR3 region: CSVAPDREKLFF. The CDR3 nucleotides are TGCAGCGTTGCCCCAGACAGGGAAAAACTGTTTTTT.

V is TRBV4-1 and J is TRBJ2-3; 7 nucleotides match TRBD2. The CDR3 runs to 14 residues. V lost 2 bases and J lost 6; bases outside the gene matches: 5. Per germline, CDR1 MGHRA and CDR2 YSYEKL. The CDR3 DNA sequence: TGCGCCAGCAGCCAACCTACTAGCGCCGATACGCAGTATTTT. This codes for CASSQPTSADTQYF.

This clone has just a few counts. The chain combines TRBV11-2 with TRBJ2-5; 7 nucleotides agree with TRBD2. The CDR3 runs 12 residues. From germline, CDR1 is SGHAT and CDR2 FQNNGV. After removal of 4 bases from V and 4 bases from J, the junction contained 0 bases not matched to a gene. The CDR3, as DNA: TGTGCCAGCAGCTGGGGGGGAGAGACCCAGTACTTC. Translating gives CASSWGGETQYF.

CDR3 DNA: TGCGCCAGCAGCTTGCGGCGGGAGTCGGATAGCACAGATACGCAGTATTTT. As protein: CASSLRRESDSTDTQYF. This rearrangement joins TRBV5-1 to TRBJ2-3; 7 nucleotides agree with TRBD2. Germline-derived CDR1 and CDR2 are SGHRS and YFSETQ. Unmatched junction bases numbered 8, after V lost 1 base and J lost 0 bases. The CDR3 loop spans 17 amino acids.

This chain uses TRBV7-6 with TRBJ2-3, with TRBD1 identical over 7 bases. Losses at the gene ends were 5 bases for V and 2 bases for J; bases not matched to a gene: 7. The CDR3 extends over 15 amino acids. CDR1 and CDR2 from the germline V gene are SGHVS and FNYEAQ. In nucleotides, the CDR3 is TGTGCCAGCAGCCCATACACAGGGGACACAGATACGCAGTATTTT. It is translated as CASSPYTGDTDTQYF.

The chain couples TRBV9 to TRBJ2-1; 11 nucleotides line up with TRBD2. Trimming cost V 5 bases and J 2 bases; bases outside gene matches: 15. Germline V gene data show CDR1 as SGDLS and CDR2 as YYNGEE. The CDR3 is made up of 19 amino acids. CDR3: CASSRKSNAGLAAYNEQFF. In DNA form, the CDR3 reads TGTGCCAGCAGTCGAAAATCAAACGCGGGACTAGCGGCCTACAATGAGCAGTTCTTC.

This sequence joins TRBV27 and TRBJ1-5; 10 nucleotides align to TRBD1. The CDR3 contains 15 residues. Germline CDR1 is MNHEY and CDR2 is SMNVEV (reference sequence). Trimming took 0 bases from V and 5 from J; bases not matched to a gene: 1. The CDR3 reads CASSLSGTGDQPQHF. In DNA form, the CDR3 reads TGTGCCAGCAGTTTATCTGGGACAGGGGATCAGCCCCAGCATTTT.

The table lists this clone with a few counts. The V call is TRBV28, the J call TRBJ2-1; no definite D call. The germline V gene encodes CDR1 MDHEN and CDR2 SYDVKM. This CDR3 comprises 11 residues. V lost 7 bases to trimming and J lost 6 bases, with 7 bases between them. The DNA for the CDR3 is TGTGCCAGCATGATCGGCAATGAGCAGTTCTTC. Protein sequence: CASMIGNEQFF.

V gene TRBV6-5 combines with J gene TRBJ2-7; the match to TRBD1 covers 7 bases. The CDR3 loop spans 13 amino acids. Per the germline V gene, CDR1 is MNHEY and CDR2 is SVGAGI. V was clipped by 2 bases and J by 9 bases; unmatched bases: 7. The CDR3 reads CASSYPGQHGQYF. The CDR3 DNA follows: TGTGCCAGCAGTTACCCGGGACAGCATGGGCAGTACTTC.

The V call is TRBV29-1, the J call TRBJ1-1; 11 bases are a match to TRBD1. Trimming at V came to 5 bases and at J to 3 bases, leaving 5 bases not matched to a gene. The CDR3 covers 14 residues. CDR1 and CDR2 from the germline V gene are SQVTM and ANQGSEA. CDR3 region: CSVKGQGAHTEAFF. CDR3 DNA sequence: TGCAGCGTTAAAGGACAGGGGGCGCACACTGAAGCTTTCTTT.

Here the CDR3 reads CASSVTGDSNQPQHF. Here the CDR3 DNA reads TGCGCCAGCAGCGTGACAGGGGATAGCAATCAGCCCCAGCATTTT. This chain uses TRBV10-2 with TRBJ1-5, with 8 bases that match TRBD1. The CDR3 runs to 15 residues. V shed 6 bases, J shed 0 bases, and the junction held 4 bases outside the gene matches. The germline V gene encodes CDR1 WSHSY and CDR2 SAAADI.